These 9 T cell receptor beta chains originate from one sample sequenced in a study of cytomegalovirus exposure and HLA in healthy donors. It was with 60 Vbeta and 13 Jbeta primers that the PCR ran. Generated by immunoSEQ multiplex PCR, the TCRdb table keeps only in-frame clones and is missing some. The sample has 100,000 to 150,000 clones; the top ten hold 1.5% to 1.7%. The specimen was PBMCs. These receptors were taken from a woman aged 40 to 50 in good health and CMV-seronegative.

The rearrangement uses TRBV27 and TRBJ2-7; 10 nucleotides line up with TRBD1. Unmatched junction bases numbered 6, after V lost 6 bases and J lost 4 bases. CDR1 is MNHEY, CDR2 SMNVEV, per germline (reference sequence). This CDR3 spans 14 amino acids. Here the CDR3 reads CASRRQGALYEQYF. The DNA of the CDR3 is TGTGCCAGCAGGCGACAGGGGGCTTTGTACGAGCAGTACTTC.

V usage is TRBV5-8 and J usage is TRBJ2-1, with 9 bases identical to TRBD1. Germline CDR1 is SGHTS and CDR2 is YDEGEE. J was trimmed by 6 bases and V by 4 bases; bases with no gene match: 8. CDR3 length: 15 amino acids. This chain's CDR3 is CASSPGTGIGNEQFF. DNA for the CDR3: TGTGCCAGCAGCCCAGGGACAGGGATCGGCAATGAGCAGTTCTTC.

The V and J genes are TRBV7-2 and TRBJ1-4; no clear D. This CDR3 is built from 14 residues. Trimming pared 1 base from V and 7 bases from J, leaving 10 bases between. Germline CDR1 SGHTA, CDR2 FQGNSA. CDR3 coding DNA: TGTGCCAGCAGCTTAGATCGGGTGACTGAAAAACTGTTTTTT. It specifies CASSLDRVTEKLFF.

This chain links TRBV19 with TRBJ2-3; TRBD1 might be the D (7 bases). CDR1 is LNHDA and CDR2 is SQIVND in the germline V gene (reference sequence). The CDR3 totals 15 residues. V gave up 3 bases and J gave up 5 bases, with 15 bases separating them. The DNA of the CDR3 is TGTGCCAGTAGTATCCAAGGGCAGGGGGGAGATACGCAGTATTTT. Translated: CASSIQGQGGDTQYF.

The genes are TRBV7-2 and TRBJ1-2; D call uncertain. CDR1 is SGHTA, CDR2 FQGNSA, per germline. The CDR3 has 12 residues. The V end lost 0 bases, the J end lost 8 bases, and 7 bases lay between the germline ends. CDR3 sequence: CASSLASGGYTF. In nucleotides, the CDR3 is TGTGCCAGCAGCTTAGCCTCGGGGGGCTACACCTTC.

The chain recombines TRBV5-1 with TRBJ1-6; 10 bases match TRBD1. Unmatched junction bases numbered 10, after V lost 0 bases and J lost 13 bases. The CDR3 loop spans 16 amino acids. The germline gives CDR1 SGHRS, CDR2 YFSETQ. This CDR3 reads CASSLGDRGRDAPLHF. The CDR3 DNA follows: TGCGCCAGCAGCTTGGGAGACAGGGGGCGGGATGCTCCCCTCCACTTT.

The chain combines TRBV5-1 with TRBJ2-3; perhaps TRBD2 as D (6 bases). V lost 6 bases to trimming and J lost 4 bases, with 15 bases between them. The CDR3 totals 14 residues. Per the germline V gene, CDR1 is SGHRS and CDR2 is YFSETQ. CDR3 in amino acids: CASTRGGNPDTQYF. The CDR3 coding sequence is TGCGCCAGCACCCGCGGAGGGAACCCAGATACGCAGTATTTT. Variable domain in full (rest from reference TRBV5-1 and TRBJ2-3): KAGVTQTPRYLIKTRGQQVTLSCSPISGHRSVSWYQQTPGQGLQFLFEYFSETQRNKGNFPGRFSGRQFSNSRSEMNVSTLELGDSALYLCASTRGGNPDTQYFGPGTRLTVL.

This clone is labeled medium-sized based on frequency. The rearrangement links TRBV14 to TRBJ1-2; no clear D. Trimming stripped 0 bases from V and 7 bases from J, with 18 bases between. The CDR3 totals 16 residues. CDR1 and CDR2 from the germline V gene are SGHDN and FVKESK. Written as DNA, the CDR3 is TGTGCCAGCAGCCAAGATGAGTATGCGTCCTTTGTTGGCTACACCTTC. Amino acids: CASSQDEYASFVGYTF.

Details on this clone: The same CDR3 also results from other DNA sequences found in this sample. The chain employs TRBV21-1 and TRBJ1-5; the D call in the table, TRBD1, was not verified against the DNA. TRBV21-1 is noted as a pseudogene. This CDR3 has 17 amino acids. In nucleotides, the CDR3 is TGTGCCAGCAGCAAAGTGTGGCCGGGACAGGGGAATCAGCCCCAGCACTTT. Encoded protein: CASSKVWPGQGNQPQHF.